The 16 T cell receptor beta chains given below trace back to one sample, sequenced in a study of T-cell reconstitution after alpha-beta-depleted transplantation in children. Unique molecular identifiers were used to barcode this TCRbeta library. TCRdb reprocessed the PCR reads via MiXCR and lists one record per CDR3 protein. The sample yields 300,000 to 400,000 distinct CDR3 sequences, around 16% seen once. Source: PBMCs, mostly from graft donor cells, taken 360 days after TCRalphabeta/CD19-depleted stem cell transplant. All receptors come from a male patient between 2 and 9 years old who had a stem cell transplant for acute lymphoblastic leukemia, so the T cells may come from the graft donor.

The CDR3 reads CASSFGLGGGFF. For the CDR3, the DNA is TGTGCCAGCAGCTTTGGATTAGGGGGGGGGTTCTTC. The V and J genes are TRBV5-5 and TRBJ2-1; maybe TRBD2 (7 bases). CDR1 and CDR2 from the germline V gene are SGHKS and YYEKEE (reference sequence). The ends were cut back, 2 bases at V and 15 bases at J, with 15 bases in the middle. The CDR3 extends over 12 amino acids.

This chain uses TRBV13 with TRBJ2-7, with 10 bases aligning to TRBD2. This CDR3 spans 15 amino acids. V dropped 5 bases and J dropped 5; count of bases not matched to a gene: 9. Germline CDR1 and CDR2: PRHDT and FYEKMQ (reference sequence). The CDR3 DNA reads TGTGCCAGCAGCGCGTCTAGCGGGGGTACCCACGAGCAGTACTTC. Translation: CASSASSGGTHEQYF.

There are many counts of this clonotype. The rearrangement links TRBV12-3 or TRBV12-4 to TRBJ1-3; D is ambiguous. The CDR3 runs 10 residues. V was pared by 3 bases and J by 8 bases, with 2 bases between. In DNA, the CDR3 is TGTGCCAGCAGTTTTTACACCATATATTTT. Translation gives CASSFYTIYF.

This clonotype has just a few counts. The chain combines TRBV6-1 with TRBJ2-7; 8 nucleotides align to TRBD1. CDR3 size: 18 residues. Germline CDR1 and CDR2: MNHNS and SASEGT. V was clipped by 2 bases and J by 0 bases; unmatched bases: 12. The CDR3 loop reads CASSEMAVPGTGSYEQYF. CDR3 nucleotide sequence: TGTGCCAGCAGTGAAATGGCTGTACCTGGGACAGGCTCCTACGAGCAGTACTTC.

This clonotype has only a few counts. This rearrangement joins TRBV12-3 or TRBV12-4 to TRBJ2-1, with D perhaps TRBD1 (7 bases). CDR3 length equals 14 residues. The V end was cut by 6 bases, the J end by 7 bases, with 16 bases between. In DNA form, the CDR3 reads TGTGCCAGCAGCTTCAGGGGGGATTGGAATGAGCAGTTCTTC. As protein: CASSFRGDWNEQFF.

This clonotype came up a few times. The rearrangement joins TRBV12-3 or TRBV12-4 to TRBJ2-1, with TRBD2 matching 8 bases. Germline trimming cut 2 bases from V and 6 bases from J; bases unmatched to any gene: 6. CDR3 length equals 15 residues. DNA of the CDR3: TGTGCCAGCAGTTTATCCAGCGGGAGAATCAATGAGCAGTTCTTC. As protein: CASSLSSGRINEQFF.

Here the CDR3 reads CASSQPLAGADNEQFF. The CDR3 coding sequence is TGTGCCAGCAGCCAACCCCTAGCGGGTGCCGACAATGAGCAGTTCTTC. V gene TRBV3-1 combines with J gene TRBJ2-1, with 8 bases lining up with TRBD2. There are 16 residues in the CDR3. The germline CDR1 and CDR2 sequences are LGHDT and YNNKEL (reference sequence). Trimming took 2 bases from V and 5 from J; bases not matched to a gene: 8.

The chain joins TRBV5-1 to TRBJ2-1, with D tentatively TRBD1 or TRBD2 (5 bases each). V lost 3 bases to trimming and J lost 5 bases, with 15 bases between them. Germline V lookup: CDR1 SGHRS, CDR2 YFSETQ. CDR3 length equals 15 residues. The DNA of the CDR3 is TGCGCCAGCAGCTCCACCGGGACGTTGGACAATGAGCAGTTCTTC. It codes for CASSSTGTLDNEQFF.

This clonotype has ten or more counts. The rearrangement links TRBV20-1 to TRBJ2-7; possibly TRBD2 for D (5 bases). The V and J ends lost 4 bases and 0 bases respectively, with 16 bases between them. CDR1 DFQATT and CDR2 SNEGSKA come from the germline V gene (reference sequence). The length of the CDR3 is 15 residues. The DNA of the CDR3 is TGCAGTGCTACAGGCCGACTGGGGAGCTCCTACGAGCAGTACTTC. Its protein is CSATGRLGSSYEQYF.

The rearrangement links TRBV11-2 to TRBJ2-7, with 9 bases lining up with TRBD2. This CDR3 spans 20 amino acids. Germline V gene data show CDR1 as SGHAT and CDR2 as FQNNGV. The ends lost 2 bases at V and 1 base at J; junction bases unmatched: 18. For the CDR3, the DNA is TGTGCCAGCAGCTTACTTCCTTCGAGCGGGAGGCCCCATATGTCCTACGAGCAGTACTTC. It encodes CASSLLPSSGRPHMSYEQYF.

The chain carries TRBV27 and TRBJ2-5, with 9 bases identical to TRBD2. V was pared by 0 bases and J by 1 base, with 6 bases of the junction left unmatched. The CDR3 runs to 17 residues. The V gene's germline CDR1 is MNHEY and CDR2 SMNVEV (reference sequence). This CDR3 reads CASSLSGGGRAQETQYF. In DNA, the CDR3 is TGTGCCAGCAGTTTATCGGGGGGCGGGAGGGCCCAAGAGACCCAGTACTTC.

This clonotype was seen only a few times. V and J are TRBV4-2 and TRBJ2-7; D not certain. This CDR3 contains 15 residues. V lost 3 bases, J lost 4 bases, and 16 bases lay in between. Germline values: CDR1 LGHNA, CDR2 YNFKEQ. The CDR3 spells CASSHSFLGRYEQYF. Written as DNA, the CDR3 is TGTGCCAGCAGCCATTCGTTCTTAGGGCGGTACGAGCAGTACTTC.

This sequence joins TRBV5-1 and TRBJ1-2; no clear D gene. Trimming removed 1 base at V and 2 bases at J, with 3 bases between. From germline, CDR1 is SGHRS and CDR2 YFSETQ. The CDR3 sequence is 12 residues long. The CDR3 DNA sequence: TGCGCCAGCAGCTTGACCAACTATGGCTACACCTTC. Translation gives CASSLTNYGYTF.

This rearrangement joins TRBV10-3 to TRBJ2-7, with 14 bases matching TRBD2. With 8 bases clipped from V and 2 bases from J, the junction kept 11 bases outside the gene matches. Germline CDR1 reads ENHRY; CDR2 reads SYGVKD. This CDR3 spans 17 amino acids. CDR3 sequence: CAISPGLAGVRAYEQYF. DNA for the CDR3: TGTGCCATCTCACCGGGACTAGCGGGAGTAAGGGCCTACGAGCAGTACTTC.

There are many counts of this clonotype. The J gene is TRBJ2-2, the V gene TRBV15; 7 bases are shared with TRBD1. Germline V gene sequence: CDR1 LNHNV, CDR2 YYDKDF (reference sequence). The CDR3 is made up of 16 amino acids. J lost 4 bases, V lost 0 bases, and 5 bases had no gene match. The CDR3 is CATSRDLYRGTGELFF. In nucleotides, the CDR3 is TGTGCCACCAGCAGAGATCTCTACAGGGGCACCGGGGAGCTGTTTTTT.

This clonotype has ten or more counts. The chain combines TRBV12-3 or TRBV12-4 with TRBJ2-7; TRBD1 is a possible D gene (5 bases). Trimming left V 3 bases short and J 3 bases short, with 6 bases between. CDR3 size: 12 residues. The CDR3 loop reads CASSFRGYEQYF. CDR3 bases: TGTGCCAGCAGTTTTAGGGGCTACGAGCAGTACTTC.